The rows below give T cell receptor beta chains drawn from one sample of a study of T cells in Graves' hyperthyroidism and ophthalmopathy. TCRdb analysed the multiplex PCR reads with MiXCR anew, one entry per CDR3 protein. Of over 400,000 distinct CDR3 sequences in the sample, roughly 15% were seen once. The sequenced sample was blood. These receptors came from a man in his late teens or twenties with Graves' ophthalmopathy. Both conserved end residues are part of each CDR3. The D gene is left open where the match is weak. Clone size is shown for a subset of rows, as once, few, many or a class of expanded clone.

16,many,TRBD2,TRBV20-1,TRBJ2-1,CSARDPSGQTYNEQFF,TGCAGTGCTAGAGATCCTAGCGGGCAGACCTACAATGAGCAGTTCTTC
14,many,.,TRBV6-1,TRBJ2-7,CASSYGQNTYEQYF,TGTGCCAGCAGTTATGGGCAGAATACCTACGAGCAGTACTTC
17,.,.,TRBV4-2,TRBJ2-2,CASSQDVGVKNTGELFF,TGTGCCAGCAGCCAAGATGTGGGCGTTAAGAACACCGGGGAGCTGTTTTTT
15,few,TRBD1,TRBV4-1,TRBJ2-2,CASSQQTGGPGELFF,TGCGCCAGCAGCCAACAGACAGGGGGGCCCGGGGAGCTGTTTTTT
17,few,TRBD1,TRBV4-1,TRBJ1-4,CASSQEGGGTDNEKLFF,TGCGCCAGCAGCCAAGAAGGAGGAGGGACAGATAATGAAAAACTGTTTTTT
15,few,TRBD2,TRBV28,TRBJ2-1,CASSSLGTSGRWQFF,TGTGCCAGCAGTTCCCTAGGGACTAGCGGGAGATGGCAGTTCTTC
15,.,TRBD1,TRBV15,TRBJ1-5,CATSREETGVQPQHF,TGTGCCACCAGCAGAGAAGAGACAGGGGTCCAGCCCCAGCATTTT
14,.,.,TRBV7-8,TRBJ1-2,CASSTEDSLYGYTF,TGTGCCAGCAGCACGGAAGACTCCCTCTATGGCTACACCTTC
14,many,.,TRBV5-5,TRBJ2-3,CASREGVGSDTQYF,TGTGCCAGCAGGGAAGGGGTCGGATCAGATACGCAGTATTTT
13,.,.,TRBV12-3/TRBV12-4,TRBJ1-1,CASSSYDGTEAFF,TGTGCCAGCAGTTCCTATGATGGCACTGAAGCTTTCTTT
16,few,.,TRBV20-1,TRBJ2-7,CSARGESVAADYEQYF,TGCAGTGCGCGGGGCGAATCCGTAGCTGCGGATTACGAGCAGTACTTC
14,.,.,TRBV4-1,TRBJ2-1,CASSQGNWNNEQFF,TGCGCCAGCAGCCAAGGCAATTGGAACAATGAGCAGTTCTTC
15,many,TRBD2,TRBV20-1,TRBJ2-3,CSARWAGGNTDTQYF,TGCAGTGCTAGGTGGGCGGGGGGAAACACAGATACGCAGTATTTT
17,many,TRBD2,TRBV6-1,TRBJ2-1,CASSEADLAGSYNEQFF,TGTGCCAGCAGTGAAGCCGATCTAGCGGGCTCCTACAATGAGCAGTTCTTC
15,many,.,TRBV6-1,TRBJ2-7,CASRDDRPLIHEQYF,TGTGCCAGCAGAGACGACAGACCCCTCATCCACGAGCAGTACTTC
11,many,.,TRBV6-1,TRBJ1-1,CASSDISEAFF,TGTGCCAGCAGTGATATCTCTGAAGCTTTCTTT
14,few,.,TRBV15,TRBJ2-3,CATSPVAGSDTQYF,TGTGCCACCAGTCCGGTGGCGGGCTCAGATACGCAGTATTTT
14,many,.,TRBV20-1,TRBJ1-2,CSARTDRAYYGYTF,TGCAGTGCTAGGACGGACCGGGCTTACTATGGCTACACCTTC
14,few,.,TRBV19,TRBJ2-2,CASSPRANTGELFF,TGTGCCAGTAGCCCAAGAGCGAACACCGGGGAGCTGTTTTTT
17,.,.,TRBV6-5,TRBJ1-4,CASSYSAYMGPIEKLFF,TGTGCCAGCAGTTACTCGGCGTACATGGGGCCCATTGAAAAACTGTTTTTT
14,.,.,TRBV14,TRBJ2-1,CASSLALSPSEQFF,TGTGCCAGCAGCCTGGCGCTTAGCCCAAGTGAGCAGTTCTTC
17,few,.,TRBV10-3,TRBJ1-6,CAISEGTPPSYNSPLHF,TGTGCCATCAGTGAGGGAACACCCCCCTCCTATAATTCACCCCTCCACTTT
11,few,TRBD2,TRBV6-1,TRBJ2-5,CASGGPGGEYF,TGTGCCAGCGGAGGACCGGGAGGGGAGTACTTC
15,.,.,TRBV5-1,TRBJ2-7,CASSAAPGGSYEQYF,TGCGCCAGCAGCGCAGCCCCTGGGGGTTCCTACGAGCAGTACTTC
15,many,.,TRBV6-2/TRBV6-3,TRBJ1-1,CASSSLPAVNTEAFF,TGTGCCAGCAGTTCCCTGCCAGCCGTAAACACTGAAGCTTTCTTT
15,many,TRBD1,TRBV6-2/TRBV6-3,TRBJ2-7,CASSYFGDRPYEQYF,TGTGCCAGCAGTTACTTTGGGGACAGGCCCTACGAGCAGTACTTC
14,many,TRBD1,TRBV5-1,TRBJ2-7,CASRAGGLTYEQYF,TGCGCCAGCAGAGCAGGGGGTTTAACCTACGAGCAGTACTTC
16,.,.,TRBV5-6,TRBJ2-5,CASSLAVTGLQETQYF,TGTGCCAGCAGCTTGGCCGTGACAGGCCTCCAAGAGACCCAGTACTTC
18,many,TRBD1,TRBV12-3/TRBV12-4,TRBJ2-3,CASSSWDRVLLRTDTQYF,TGTGCCAGCAGTTCCTGGGACAGGGTCTTACTTCGCACAGATACGCAGTATTTT
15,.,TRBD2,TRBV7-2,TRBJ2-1,CASSVSGGYYNEQFF,TGTGCCAGCAGCGTTAGCGGGGGGTACTACAATGAGCAGTTCTTC
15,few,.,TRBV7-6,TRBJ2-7,CASSQQPGKQYEQYF,TGTGCCAGCAGTCAACAACCGGGGAAGCAATACGAGCAGTACTTC
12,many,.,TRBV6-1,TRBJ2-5,CASTTGQETQYF,TGTGCCAGCACCACCGGGCAAGAGACCCAGTACTTC
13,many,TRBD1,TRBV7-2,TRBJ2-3,CASSLPGGDTQYF,TGTGCCAGCAGCTTGCCAGGGGGAGATACGCAGTATTTT
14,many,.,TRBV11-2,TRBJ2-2,CASSFYGSEGELFF,TGTGCCAGCAGCTTCTACGGGTCTGAGGGGGAGCTGTTTTTT
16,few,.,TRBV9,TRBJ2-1,CASSVVPSDSRSEQFF,TGTGCCAGCAGCGTAGTCCCCTCAGATTCCCGCAGTGAGCAGTTCTTC
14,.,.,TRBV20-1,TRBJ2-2,CSALRTAGTGELFF,TGCAGTGCTCTCAGGACGGCGGGCACCGGGGAGCTGTTTTTT
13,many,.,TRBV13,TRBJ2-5,CASSYGSSETQYF,TGTGCCAGCAGCTACGGCTCGTCAGAGACCCAGTACTTC
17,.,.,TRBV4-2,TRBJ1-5,CASSPAQAERSNQPQHF,TGTGCCAGCAGCCCCGCCCAGGCTGAACGGAGCAATCAGCCCCAGCATTTT
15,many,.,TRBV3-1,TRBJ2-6,CASSQDLSGANVLTF,TGTGCCAGCAGCCAAGATTTATCTGGGGCCAACGTCCTGACTTTC
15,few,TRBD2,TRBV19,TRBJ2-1,CASSQLAGGNNEQFF,TGTGCCAGTAGCCAACTAGCGGGGGGAAACAATGAGCAGTTCTTC
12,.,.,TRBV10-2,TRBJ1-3,CASSEGGNTIYF,TGCGCCAGCAGTGAGGGTGGAAACACCATATATTTT
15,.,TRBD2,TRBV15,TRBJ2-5,CATSRDLTSGETQYF,TGTGCCACCAGCAGAGATCTTACTAGCGGAGAGACCCAGTACTTC